This passage covers 24 T cell receptor beta chains from one sample sequenced in a study of T cells in Graves' hyperthyroidism and ophthalmopathy. Amplification targeted TCR beta CDR3 regions from RNA transcripts. First-round RT-PCR of the TCR CDR3 relied on the HTBI primer set. TCRdb reprocessed the multiplex PCR reads with MiXCR, giving one entry per CDR3 protein. The sample holds 600,000 to 750,000 distinct CDR3 sequences, roughly 17% seen once. Sequenced sample: blood. Receptors were obtained from a man over 45 with Graves' hyperthyroidism.

There are many counts of this clonotype. This chain uses TRBV7-2 with TRBJ2-7; unclear D gene. The CDR3 is 13 amino acids. Germline loops: CDR1 SGHTA, CDR2 FQGNSA. V lost 5 bases and J lost 4, with 12 bases in between. CDR3 nucleotides: TGTGCCAGCAGCGTCAGGACGGATTACGAGCAGTACTTC. Protein sequence: CASSVRTDYEQYF.

This clonotype was seen many times. At one of its ends the junction is not consistent with the germline gene, which may arise from a read error. This chain links TRBV20-1 with TRBJ2-5, with 8 bases fitting TRBD2. This CDR3 contains 14 residues. The germline CDR1 and CDR2 sequences are DFQATT and SNEGSKA (reference sequence). CDR3 residues: CSARDLRGAETQYF. The CDR3 nucleotides are TGCAGTGCTCGAGACTTGCGGGGGGCTGAGACCCAGTACTTC.

This clonotype was found many times. The chain links TRBV6-1 to TRBJ2-5; 7 bases map to TRBD2. V was clipped by 0 bases and J by 1 base; unmatched bases: 5. The CDR3 covers 16 residues. Germline V gives CDR1 MNHNS, CDR2 SASEGT. As DNA, the CDR3 is TGTGCCAGCAGTGAAGCGCCTAGCGGACCCCAAGAGACCCAGTACTTC. Protein product: CASSEAPSGPQETQYF.

In this sample, this clonotype turned up a few times. The J gene is TRBJ2-1, the V gene TRBV28; the match to TRBD2 covers 7 bases. Germline V CDR1 and CDR2: MDHEN, SYDVKM. This CDR3 has 15 amino acids. The V and J ends lost 4 bases and 5 bases, in that order; junction bases with no gene match: 8. CDR3 loop: CASSWSGVSNNEQFF. The CDR3 DNA reads as TGTGCCAGCAGTTGGAGCGGGGTGTCTAACAATGAGCAGTTCTTC.

Details on this clonotype: A read error may explain this, as a much larger clone is one base away. The J gene is TRBJ2-5, the V gene TRBV7-9, with 7 bases lining up with TRBD2. This CDR3 has 14 amino acids. Germline V gives CDR1 SEHNR, CDR2 FQNEAQ (reference sequence). The chain's CDR3 is CAGSFASGQETQYF. CDR3 nucleotides: TGTGCCGGCAGCTTTGCTAGCGGTCAAGAGACCCAGTACTTC.

This clonotype has just a few counts. The chain recombines TRBV10-3 with TRBJ1-3; maybe TRBD1 (5 bases). CDR1 and CDR2 from the germline V gene are ENHRY and SYGVKD. CDR3 length: 14 residues. The ends were cut back, 2 bases at V and 0 bases at J, with 5 bases in the middle. CDR3 sequence: CAISEDSSGNTIYF. The DNA of the CDR3 is TGTGCCATCAGTGAGGACAGCTCTGGAAACACCATATATTTT.

In its sample, this clonotype was seen many times. V and J are TRBV11-2 and TRBJ2-7; possible D gene TRBD2, 6 bases. The CDR3 contains 15 residues. Germline V gives CDR1 SGHAT, CDR2 FQNNGV. The V end lost 1 base, the J end lost 9 bases, and 19 bases lay between the germline ends. The CDR3 region is CASSLGDSTRELQYF. In DNA, the CDR3 is TGTGCCAGCAGCTTAGGGGACTCCACAAGAGAATTGCAGTACTTC.

This clonotype was seen many times. The rearrangement uses TRBV10-3 and TRBJ2-3; D is uncertain. CDR3 length: 12 amino acids. Germline V CDR1 and CDR2: ENHRY, SYGVKD. Trimming cost V 10 bases and J 0 bases, with 8 bases left between them. The CDR3 coding sequence is TGTGCCACCAAAGACAGCACAGATACGCAGTATTTT. Protein: CATKDSTDTQYF.

There are a few counts of this clonotype. The V and J genes are TRBV7-8 and TRBJ1-1, with D tentatively TRBD1 (5 bases). Per the germline V gene, CDR1 is SGHVS and CDR2 is FQNEAQ. This CDR3 is built from 15 residues. With 1 base removed from V and 4 bases from J, the gap between germline ends came to 13 bases. The CDR3 nucleotides are TGTGCCAGCAGCTTAGTTTTCAGGGCAATCACTGAAGCTTTCTTT. The encoded protein is CASSLVFRAITEAFF.

This clonotype has ten or more counts. For the CDR3, the DNA is TGTGCCAGCAGCCCTCTCGGGGCGGAAGAGACCCAGTACTTC. It translates to CASSPLGAEETQYF. The chain couples TRBV12-3 or TRBV12-4 to TRBJ2-5, with D possibly called TRBD1 or TRBD2 (5 bases each). V was pared by 6 bases and J by 3 bases, with 14 bases between. The CDR3 is made up of 14 amino acids.

The V gene is TRBV5-6, the J gene TRBJ1-4, with D hard to call. The germline V gene encodes CDR1 SGHDT and CDR2 YYEEEE. The ends were cut back, 0 bases at V and 8 bases at J, with 11 bases in the middle. This CDR3 region has 14 residues. The CDR3 loop reads CASSLGSLKEKLFF. Written as DNA, the CDR3 is TGTGCCAGCAGCTTGGGTTCCCTTAAGGAAAAACTGTTTTTT.

Many counts were recorded for this clonotype. The chain links TRBV5-1 to TRBJ2-3; D is perhaps TRBD2 (6 bases). The CDR3 consists of 16 residues. CDR1 SGHRS and CDR2 YFSETQ come from the germline V gene. V was cut by 0 bases and J by 6 bases, with 17 bases left in between. CDR3 residues: CASSLAISGDQDTQYF. CDR3 DNA: TGCGCCAGCAGCTTGGCCATATCGGGAGATCAGGATACGCAGTATTTT.

This clonotype was counted between two and nine times. The chain couples TRBV6-1 to TRBJ1-2, with TRBD1 identical over 8 bases. V was clipped by 4 bases and J by 4 bases; unmatched bases: 8. Germline-derived CDR1 and CDR2 are MNHNS and SASEGT. This CDR3 has 15 residues. CDR3 loop: CASSARTGPRYGYTF. In DNA, the CDR3 is TGTGCCAGCAGTGCGCGGACAGGGCCCCGCTATGGCTACACCTTC.

There are many counts of this clonotype. The V and J genes are TRBV19 and TRBJ1-1, with D unresolved. V lost 1 base and J 4 bases, leaving 13 bases between the germline ends. The CDR3 is 15 residues long. CDR1 LNHDA and CDR2 SQIVND come from the germline V gene (reference sequence). The DNA for the CDR3 is TGTGCCAGTAGTATAGCGGCAGGAACAACCACTGAAGCTTTCTTT. Translating it yields CASSIAAGTTTEAFF. The whole variable domain, remainder taken from reference TRBV19 and TRBJ1-1, is DGGITQSPKYLFRKEGQNVTLSCEQNLNHDAMYWYRQDPGQGLRLIYYSQIVNDFQKGDIAEGYSVSREKKESFPLTVTSAQKNPTAFYLCASSIAAGTTTEAFFGQGTRLTVV.

CDR3 amino acids: CASSFGSGTQYEQYF. In DNA, the CDR3 is TGTGCCAGCAGCTTTGGTAGCGGGACACAATACGAGCAGTACTTC. The chain employs TRBV7-3 and TRBJ2-7; TRBD2 matches at 8 bases. This CDR3 spans 15 amino acids. CDR1 and CDR2 from the germline V gene are SGHTA and FQGTGA. V lost 3 bases to trimming and J lost 4 bases; unmatched junction nucleotides: 8.

Details on this clonotype: A junction boundary mismatches the germline segment, possibly from a read error. The V and J genes are TRBV9 and TRBJ2-1; the match to TRBD1 covers 8 bases. The CDR3 consists of 13 residues. Per the germline V gene, CDR1 is SGDLS and CDR2 is YYNGEE. The CDR3 reads CASSGTGFNKQFF. The CDR3 DNA is TGTGCCAGCAGCGGGACAGGGTTCAATAAGCAGTTCTTC.

V gene TRBV3-1 combines with J gene TRBJ2-7; D could derive from TRBD1 or TRBD2 (5 bases each). Trimming removed 4 bases from V and 2 bases from J, with 15 bases in between. The V gene's germline CDR1 is LGHDT and CDR2 YNNKEL (reference sequence). This CDR3 is built from 15 residues. The CDR3 spells CASSRLEGPTYEQYF. The CDR3 DNA is TGTGCCAGCAGCCGCCTCGAGGGGCCCACCTACGAGCAGTACTTC.

This clonotype was recorded at least ten times. The gene calls are TRBV2 and TRBJ2-7, with 8 bases lining up with TRBD1. Germline V CDR1 and CDR2: SNHLY, FYNNEI. V lost 8 bases to trimming and J lost 5 bases; unmatched junction nucleotides: 8. The CDR3 length is 13 residues. The CDR3 DNA follows: TGTGCCAGCTTTCCCAGGGGGCTCCACGAGCAGTACTTC. It codes for CASFPRGLHEQYF.

This sequence joins TRBV7-3 and TRBJ2-2; 7 nucleotides line up with TRBD2. This CDR3 is built from 17 residues. Germline V gene lookup returns CDR1 SGHTA and CDR2 FQGTGA. V lost 2 bases to trimming and J lost 3 bases; unmatched junction nucleotides: 9. The CDR3 is CASSLYGGSRYTGELFF. CDR3 DNA: TGTGCCAGCAGCTTATACGGCGGGAGTAGGTACACCGGGGAGCTGTTTTTT.

This clonotype occurred many times. The gene calls are TRBV11-2 and TRBJ2-1; 10 bases map to TRBD1. The CDR3 spans 14 residues. J was trimmed by 9 bases and V by 5 bases; bases with no gene match: 7. CDR1 SGHAT and CDR2 FQNNGV come from the germline V gene. The chain's CDR3 is CASSPGTGEGEQFF. Here the CDR3 DNA reads TGTGCCAGCAGCCCGGGGACAGGGGAGGGTGAGCAGTTCTTC.

V is TRBV7-3 and J is TRBJ2-7, with 9 bases identical to TRBD1. This CDR3 contains 15 residues. The V gene end was trimmed by 2 bases and the J gene end by 2 bases; junction bases not matched to a gene: 4. Germline V gene data show CDR1 as SGHTA and CDR2 as FQGTGA. The CDR3 here is CASSLWGDRAYEQYF. CDR3 in DNA: TGTGCCAGCAGCTTATGGGGGGACAGGGCCTACGAGCAGTACTTC.

Ten or more counts support this clonotype. J is TRBJ1-2 and V is TRBV12-3 or TRBV12-4, with D hard to call. The CDR3 totals 14 residues. Trimming took 5 bases from V and 6 from J, leaving 16 bases between them. CDR3 amino acids: CASSPAGNYDGYTF. In DNA form, the CDR3 reads TGTGCCAGCAGTCCCGCGGGAAACTATGATGGCTACACCTTC.

This chain joins TRBV27 and TRBJ2-3; tentatively, D is TRBD2 (6 bases). In germline, CDR1 is MNHEY, CDR2 SMNVEV (reference sequence). V was cut by 0 bases and J by 4 bases, with 11 bases left in between. CDR3 length: 15 amino acids. The CDR3 sequence: CASSLSRGAADTQYF. The CDR3 coding sequence is TGTGCCAGCAGTTTATCGCGCGGGGCGGCAGATACGCAGTATTTT.

This clonotype has a count of ten or more. The chain joins TRBV19 to TRBJ2-2, with D possibly matching TRBD2 (5 bases). Germline CDR1 and CDR2: LNHDA and SQIVND (reference sequence). The V gene lost 0 bases and the J gene lost 7 bases, with 12 bases spanning the gap. The CDR3 is 15 amino acids. In nucleotides, the CDR3 is TGTGCCAGTAGTATAGATCCGCGAGGGAGCGGGGAGCTGTTTTTT. It yields the protein CASSIDPRGSGELFF.